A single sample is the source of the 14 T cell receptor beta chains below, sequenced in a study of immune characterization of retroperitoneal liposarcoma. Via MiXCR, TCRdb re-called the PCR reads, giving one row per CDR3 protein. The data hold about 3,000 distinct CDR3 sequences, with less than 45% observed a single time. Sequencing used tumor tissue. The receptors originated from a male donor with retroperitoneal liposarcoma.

In DNA, the CDR3 is TGTGCCAGCAGCTCCACAAGCGAGCAGTTCTTC. Its protein product is CASSSTSEQFF. The V call is TRBV12-3 or TRBV12-4, the J call TRBJ2-1, with D unclear. This CDR3 comprises 11 residues. Trimming took off 6 bases at V and 10 bases at J, with 10 bases between the two ends.

CDR3: CASSGTSGSYNEQFF. CDR3 sequence (DNA): TGTGCCAGCAGTGGGACTAGCGGCTCCTACAATGAGCAGTTCTTC. The rearrangement joins TRBV6-8 to TRBJ2-1; 11 nucleotides agree with TRBD2. In germline, CDR1 is MNHGY, CDR2 SAAAGT. V lost 5 bases to trimming and J lost 0 bases; unmatched junction nucleotides: 0. This CDR3 is built from 15 residues.

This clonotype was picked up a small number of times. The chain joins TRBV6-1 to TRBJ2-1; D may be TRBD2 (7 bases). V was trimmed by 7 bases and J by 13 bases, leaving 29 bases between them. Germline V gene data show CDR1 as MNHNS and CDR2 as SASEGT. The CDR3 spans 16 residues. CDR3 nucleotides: TGTGCCAGCACTCGAGTGGGGGCGGGAGCGGAGGAGACCCAGTTCTTC. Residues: CASTRVGAGAEETQFF.

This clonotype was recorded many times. As DNA, the CDR3 is TGTGCCAGCAGTGAAGCGCTAGCCGGGGAGCAGTACTTC. Translation: CASSEALAGEQYF. J is TRBJ2-1 and V is TRBV6-1, with D maybe TRBD2 (5 bases). Near its end, the DNA agrees better with TRBJ2-7, so the J call may be wrong. Germline V gene sequence: CDR1 MNHNS, CDR2 SASEGT. This CDR3 spans 13 amino acids.

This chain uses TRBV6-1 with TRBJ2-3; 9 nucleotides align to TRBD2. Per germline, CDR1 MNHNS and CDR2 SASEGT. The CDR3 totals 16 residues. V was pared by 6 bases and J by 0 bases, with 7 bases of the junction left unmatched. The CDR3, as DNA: TGTGCCAGCAGACCCCTAGCGGGGACTAGCACAGATACGCAGTATTTT. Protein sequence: CASRPLAGTSTDTQYF.

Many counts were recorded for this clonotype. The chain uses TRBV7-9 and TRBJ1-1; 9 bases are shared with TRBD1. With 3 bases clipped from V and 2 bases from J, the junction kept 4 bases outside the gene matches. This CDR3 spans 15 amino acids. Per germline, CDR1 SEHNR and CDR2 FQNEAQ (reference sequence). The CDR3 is CASSFTGGPNTEAFF. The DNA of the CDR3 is TGTGCCAGCAGCTTTACAGGGGGCCCTAACACTGAAGCTTTCTTT.

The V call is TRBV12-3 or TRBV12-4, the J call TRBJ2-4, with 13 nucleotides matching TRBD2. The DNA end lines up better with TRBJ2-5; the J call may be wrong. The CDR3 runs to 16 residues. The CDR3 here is CAQPLRLAGGGETQYF. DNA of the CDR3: TGTGCCCAACCACTACGACTAGCGGGAGGAGGGGAGACCCAGTACTTC.

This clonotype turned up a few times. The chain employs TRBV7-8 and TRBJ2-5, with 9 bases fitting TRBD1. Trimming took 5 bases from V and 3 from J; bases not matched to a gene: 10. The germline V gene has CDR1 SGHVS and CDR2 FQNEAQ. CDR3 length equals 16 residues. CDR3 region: CASSPQPGQGKETQYF. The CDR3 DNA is TGTGCCAGCAGCCCCCAACCAGGACAGGGGAAAGAGACCCAGTACTTC.

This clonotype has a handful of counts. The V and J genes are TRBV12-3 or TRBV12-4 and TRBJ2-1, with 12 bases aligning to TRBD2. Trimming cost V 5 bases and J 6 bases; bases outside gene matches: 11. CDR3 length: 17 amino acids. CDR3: CASSHRGASGRANEQFF. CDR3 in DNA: TGTGCCAGCAGTCACCGAGGGGCTAGCGGGAGGGCCAATGAGCAGTTCTTC.

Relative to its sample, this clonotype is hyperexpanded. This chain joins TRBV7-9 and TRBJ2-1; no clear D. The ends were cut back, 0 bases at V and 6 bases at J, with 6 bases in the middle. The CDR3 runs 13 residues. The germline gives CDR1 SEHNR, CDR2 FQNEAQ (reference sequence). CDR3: CASSLAYFNEQFF. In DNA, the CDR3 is TGTGCCAGCAGCTTAGCGTACTTCAATGAGCAGTTCTTC.

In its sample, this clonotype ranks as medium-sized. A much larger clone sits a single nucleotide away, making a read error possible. The CDR3, as DNA: TGTGCCAGCAGTTTAGCGCGGGGGGGAGACGAGCAGTTCTTC. It specifies CASSLARGGDEQFF. V gene TRBV12-3 or TRBV12-4 combines with J gene TRBJ2-1, with 9 bases matching TRBD2. The CDR3 spans 14 residues. The V segment lost 0 bases and the J segment 10 bases; nucleotides outside the gene matches: 4.

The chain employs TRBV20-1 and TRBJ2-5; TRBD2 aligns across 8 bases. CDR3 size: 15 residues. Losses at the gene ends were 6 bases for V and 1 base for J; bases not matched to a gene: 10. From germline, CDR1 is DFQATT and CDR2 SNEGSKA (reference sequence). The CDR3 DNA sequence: TGCAGTGCAAGGGTCAGCGGGAGCTTCCAAGAGACCCAGTACTTC. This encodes CSARVSGSFQETQYF.

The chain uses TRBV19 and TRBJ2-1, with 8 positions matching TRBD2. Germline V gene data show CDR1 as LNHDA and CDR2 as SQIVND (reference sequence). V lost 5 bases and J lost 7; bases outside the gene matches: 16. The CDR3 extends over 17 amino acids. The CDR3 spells CASSSLGISGRSNEQFF. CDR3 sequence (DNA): TGTGCCAGTAGTTCCTTGGGCATCAGCGGGAGATCAAATGAGCAGTTCTTC.

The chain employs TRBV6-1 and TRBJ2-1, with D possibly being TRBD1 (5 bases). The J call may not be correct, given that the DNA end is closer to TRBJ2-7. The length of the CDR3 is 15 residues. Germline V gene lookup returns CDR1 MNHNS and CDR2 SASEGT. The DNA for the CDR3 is TGTGCCAGCAGTACGGACACGTCCTCCTACAATGAGCAGTACTTC. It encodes CASSTDTSSYNEQYF.